Listed below are T cell receptor beta chains from one sample, sequenced in a study of CD8+ T cells in alopecia areata. Profiling relied on immunoSEQ multiplex PCR, and the TCRdb table lists in-frame clones only, not all of them. This sample has 150,000 or so clones, with 87% found just once. The material sequenced was CD8+ T cells sorted from blood, taken at week 0. The receptors come from a human donor with alopecia areata. Both conserved end residues are part of each CDR3. Fields, in order: clone size, D gene, V gene, CDR3 protein. The D gene is left open where the match is weak. Where a row states a size, it is once, few, many or the class of an expanded clone; other rows omit it.

. | TRBD1 | TRBV29-1 | CSVDGQGDYEQYF
. | TRBD2 | TRBV6-5 | CASSYSTSGAGELFF
. | . | TRBV13 | CASSSGQLTEAFF
. | TRBD1 | TRBV27 | CASSLPGQGYEQYF
. | TRBD2 | TRBV29-1 | CSVEDGAGGIDTQYF
once | TRBD2 | TRBV30 | CAWSSTSAGIVRADTQYF
. | . | TRBV7-9 | CASSTQVAPYEQYF
. | TRBD2 | TRBV13 | CASSSGLAGEIQSYNEQFF
. | TRBD2 | TRBV28 | CASKEGLAAADTQYF
. | . | TRBV5-6 | CASSSGSILYGYTF
. | . | TRBV20-1 | CSARFGNEQFF
. | . | TRBV5-5 | CASSLGNEQYF
. | TRBD1 | TRBV27 | CASSLGGTGDYEQYF
. | TRBD2 | TRBV14 | CASSPLGVTGREETQYF
. | . | TRBV10-3 | CAISEFETGPTYEQYF
once | . | TRBV7-9 | CASSLGLDVNGYTF
few | TRBD2 | TRBV5-4 | CASSAGLAGDSGANVLTF
. | . | TRBV29-1 | CSVEGDLTGIDYGYTF
few | TRBD1 | TRBV5-1 | CASRPGTGGSGANVLTF
once | . | TRBV19 | CASSIDLNTEAFF
. | TRBD1 | TRBV9 | CASSGQGWGPQHF
. | TRBD1 | TRBV6-1 | CASSGRQGGEQYF